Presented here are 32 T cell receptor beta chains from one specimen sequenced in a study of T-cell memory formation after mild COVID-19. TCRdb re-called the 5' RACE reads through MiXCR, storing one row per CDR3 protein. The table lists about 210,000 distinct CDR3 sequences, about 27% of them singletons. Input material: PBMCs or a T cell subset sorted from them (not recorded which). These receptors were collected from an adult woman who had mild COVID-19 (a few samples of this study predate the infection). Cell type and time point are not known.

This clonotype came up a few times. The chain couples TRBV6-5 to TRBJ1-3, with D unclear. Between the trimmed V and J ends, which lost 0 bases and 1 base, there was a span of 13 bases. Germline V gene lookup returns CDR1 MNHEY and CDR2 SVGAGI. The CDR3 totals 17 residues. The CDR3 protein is CASSYSWSSPSGNTIYF. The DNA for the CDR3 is TGTGCCAGCAGTTACTCGTGGTCCAGCCCGTCTGGAAACACCATATATTTT.

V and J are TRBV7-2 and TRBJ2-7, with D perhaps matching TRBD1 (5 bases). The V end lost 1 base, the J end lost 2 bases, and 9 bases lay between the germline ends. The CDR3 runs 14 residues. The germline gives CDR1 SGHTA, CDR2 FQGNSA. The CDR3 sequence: CASSLVLTAYEQYF. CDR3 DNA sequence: TGTGCCAGCAGCTTAGTGCTGACAGCCTACGAGCAGTACTTC.

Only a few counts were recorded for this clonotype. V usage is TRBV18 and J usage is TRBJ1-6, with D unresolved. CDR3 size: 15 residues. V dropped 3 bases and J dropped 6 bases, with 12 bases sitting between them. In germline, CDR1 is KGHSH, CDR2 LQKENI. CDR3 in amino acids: CASSPKQTGNSPLHF. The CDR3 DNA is TGTGCCAGCTCACCTAAACAGACGGGTAATTCACCCCTCCACTTT.

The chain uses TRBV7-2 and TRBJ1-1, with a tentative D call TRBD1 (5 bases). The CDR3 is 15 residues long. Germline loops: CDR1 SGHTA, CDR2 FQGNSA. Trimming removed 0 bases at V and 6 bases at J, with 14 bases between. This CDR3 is CASSLALGDLAEAFF. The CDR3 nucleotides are TGTGCCAGCAGCTTAGCGCTGGGGGATCTGGCTGAAGCTTTCTTT.

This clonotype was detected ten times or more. The CDR3 loop reads CANQPGRGATYEQYF. Here the CDR3 DNA reads TGTGCCAACCAACCGGGGCGGGGGGCGACATACGAGCAGTACTTC. The V and J genes are TRBV2 and TRBJ2-7; 8 bases fit TRBD2. J gave up 4 bases and V 10 bases, and 15 bases lay outside the gene matches. This CDR3 has 15 residues. Per the germline V gene, CDR1 is SNHLY and CDR2 is FYNNEI.

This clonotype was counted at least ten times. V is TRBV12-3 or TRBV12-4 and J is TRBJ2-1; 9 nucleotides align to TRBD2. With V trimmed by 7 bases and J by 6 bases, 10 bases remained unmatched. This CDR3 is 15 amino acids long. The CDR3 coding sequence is TGTGCCAGCATGGCGGGACTAGCTTCGAGCAATGAGCAGTTCTTC. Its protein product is CASMAGLASSNEQFF.

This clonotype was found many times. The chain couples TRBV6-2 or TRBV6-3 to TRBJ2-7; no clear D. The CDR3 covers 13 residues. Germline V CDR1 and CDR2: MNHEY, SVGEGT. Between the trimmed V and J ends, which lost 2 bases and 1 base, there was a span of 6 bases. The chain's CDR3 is CASSYGMSYEQYF. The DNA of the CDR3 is TGTGCCAGCAGTTACGGGATGTCCTACGAGCAGTACTTC.

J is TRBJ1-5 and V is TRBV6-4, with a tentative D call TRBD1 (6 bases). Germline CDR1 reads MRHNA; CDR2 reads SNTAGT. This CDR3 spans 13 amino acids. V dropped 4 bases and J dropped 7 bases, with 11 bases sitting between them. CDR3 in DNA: TGTGCCAGCAGTGTAGTGGGGGGCCAGCCCCAGCATTTT. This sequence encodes CASSVVGGQPQHF.

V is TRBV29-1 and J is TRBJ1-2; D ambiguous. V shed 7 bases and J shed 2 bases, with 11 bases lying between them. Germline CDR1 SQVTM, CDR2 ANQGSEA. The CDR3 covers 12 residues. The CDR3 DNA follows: TGCAGCGGGACGGACGGGAACTATGGCTACACCTTC. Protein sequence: CSGTDGNYGYTF.

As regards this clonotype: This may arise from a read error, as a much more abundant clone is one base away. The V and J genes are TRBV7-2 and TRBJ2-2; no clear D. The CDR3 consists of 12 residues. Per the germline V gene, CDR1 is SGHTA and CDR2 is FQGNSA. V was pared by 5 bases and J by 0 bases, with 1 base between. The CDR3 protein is CASSANTGELFF. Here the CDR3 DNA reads TGTGCCAGCAGCGCGAACACCGGGGAGCTGTTTTTT.

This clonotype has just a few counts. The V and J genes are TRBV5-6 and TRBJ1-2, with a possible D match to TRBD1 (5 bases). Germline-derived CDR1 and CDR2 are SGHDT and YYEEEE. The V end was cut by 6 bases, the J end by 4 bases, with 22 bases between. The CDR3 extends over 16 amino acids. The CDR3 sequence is CASTNWGVPGGYGYTF. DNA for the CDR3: TGTGCCAGCACCAATTGGGGGGTCCCAGGAGGCTATGGCTACACCTTC.

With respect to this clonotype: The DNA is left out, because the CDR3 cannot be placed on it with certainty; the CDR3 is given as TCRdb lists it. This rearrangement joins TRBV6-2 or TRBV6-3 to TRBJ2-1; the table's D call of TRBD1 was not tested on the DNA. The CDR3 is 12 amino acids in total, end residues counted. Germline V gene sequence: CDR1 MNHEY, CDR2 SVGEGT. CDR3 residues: CASSFGRGILFF.

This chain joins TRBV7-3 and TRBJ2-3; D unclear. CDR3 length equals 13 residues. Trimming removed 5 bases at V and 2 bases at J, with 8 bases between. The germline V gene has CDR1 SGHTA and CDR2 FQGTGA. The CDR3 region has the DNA TGTGCCAGCAGCCCCTTTACCACAGATACGCAGTATTTT. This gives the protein CASSPFTTDTQYF.

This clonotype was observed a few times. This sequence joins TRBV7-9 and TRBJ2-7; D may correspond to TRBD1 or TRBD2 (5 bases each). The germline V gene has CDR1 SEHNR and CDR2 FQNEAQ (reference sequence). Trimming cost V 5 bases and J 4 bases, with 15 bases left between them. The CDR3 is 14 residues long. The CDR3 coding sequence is TGTGCCAGCAGCAAAGCCGGGACCCTTTACGAGCAGTACTTC. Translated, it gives CASSKAGTLYEQYF.

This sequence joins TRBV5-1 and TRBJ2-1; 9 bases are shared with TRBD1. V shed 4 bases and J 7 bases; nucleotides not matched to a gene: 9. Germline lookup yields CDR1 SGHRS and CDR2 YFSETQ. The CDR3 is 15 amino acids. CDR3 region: CASSPSGQGRNEQFF. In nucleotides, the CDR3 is TGCGCCAGCAGCCCATCCGGACAGGGGCGGAATGAGCAGTTCTTC.

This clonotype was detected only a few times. The CDR3 sequence: CASSFTTGGNYGYTF. CDR3 in DNA: TGTGCCAGCAGTTTCACAACAGGGGGTAACTATGGCTACACCTTC. V and J are TRBV12-3 or TRBV12-4 and TRBJ1-2; 8 bases match TRBD1. The V and J ends lost 3 bases and 1 base, in that order; junction bases with no gene match: 4. The CDR3 runs 15 residues.

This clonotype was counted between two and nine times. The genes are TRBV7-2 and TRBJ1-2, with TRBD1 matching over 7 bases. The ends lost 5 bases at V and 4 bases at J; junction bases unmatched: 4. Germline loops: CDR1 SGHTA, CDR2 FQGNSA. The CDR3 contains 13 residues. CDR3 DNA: TGTGCCAGCAGCGACAGGGCTGGCTATGGCTACACCTTC. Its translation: CASSDRAGYGYTF.

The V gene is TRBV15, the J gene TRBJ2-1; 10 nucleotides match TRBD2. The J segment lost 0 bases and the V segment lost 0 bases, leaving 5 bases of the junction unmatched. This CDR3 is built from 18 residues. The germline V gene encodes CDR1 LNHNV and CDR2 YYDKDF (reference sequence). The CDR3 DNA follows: TGTGCCACCAGCAGAGATCCGTTAGCGGGGGGCTCCTACAATGAGCAGTTCTTC. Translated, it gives CATSRDPLAGGSYNEQFF.

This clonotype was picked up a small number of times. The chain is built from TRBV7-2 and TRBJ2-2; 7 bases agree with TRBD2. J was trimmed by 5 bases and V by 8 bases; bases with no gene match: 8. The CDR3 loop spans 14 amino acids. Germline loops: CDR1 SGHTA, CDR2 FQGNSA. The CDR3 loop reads CASGREARTGELFF. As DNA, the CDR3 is TGTGCCAGCGGGAGGGAGGCGAGGACCGGGGAGCTGTTTTTT.

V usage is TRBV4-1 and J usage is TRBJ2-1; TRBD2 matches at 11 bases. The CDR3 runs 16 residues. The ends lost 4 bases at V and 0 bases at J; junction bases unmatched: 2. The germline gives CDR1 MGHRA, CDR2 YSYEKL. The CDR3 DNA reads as TGCGCCAGCAGCCGGGGACTAGCGGCCTCCTACAATGAGCAGTTCTTC. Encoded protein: CASSRGLAASYNEQFF.

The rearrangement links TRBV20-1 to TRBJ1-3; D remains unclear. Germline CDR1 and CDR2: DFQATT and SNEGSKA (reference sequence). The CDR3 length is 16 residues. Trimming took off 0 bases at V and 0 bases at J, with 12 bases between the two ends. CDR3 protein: CSARDPTALSGNTIYF. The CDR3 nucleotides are TGCAGTGCTAGAGATCCAACGGCCCTCTCTGGAAACACCATATATTTT.

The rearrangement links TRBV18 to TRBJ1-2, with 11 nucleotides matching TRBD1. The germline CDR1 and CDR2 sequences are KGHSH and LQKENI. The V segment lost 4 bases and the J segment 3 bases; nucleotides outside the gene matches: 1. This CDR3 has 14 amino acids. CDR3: CASSRTGGDYGYTF. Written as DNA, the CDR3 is TGTGCCAGCTCACGGACAGGGGGCGACTATGGCTACACCTTC.

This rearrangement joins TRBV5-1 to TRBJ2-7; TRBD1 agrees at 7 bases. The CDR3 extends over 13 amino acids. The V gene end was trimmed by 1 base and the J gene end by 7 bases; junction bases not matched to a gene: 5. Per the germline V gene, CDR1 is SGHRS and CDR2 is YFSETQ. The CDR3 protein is CASSLTGAGEQYV. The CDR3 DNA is TGCGCCAGCAGCTTGACAGGGGCCGGGGAGCAGTACGTC.

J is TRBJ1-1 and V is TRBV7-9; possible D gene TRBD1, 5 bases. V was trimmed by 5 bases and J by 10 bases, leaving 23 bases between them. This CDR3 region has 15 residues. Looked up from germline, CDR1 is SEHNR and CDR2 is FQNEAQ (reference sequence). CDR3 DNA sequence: TGTGCCAGCAGCAGAGGACAAGTCCCATTGTGGGGAGCTTTCTTT. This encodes CASSRGQVPLWGAFF.

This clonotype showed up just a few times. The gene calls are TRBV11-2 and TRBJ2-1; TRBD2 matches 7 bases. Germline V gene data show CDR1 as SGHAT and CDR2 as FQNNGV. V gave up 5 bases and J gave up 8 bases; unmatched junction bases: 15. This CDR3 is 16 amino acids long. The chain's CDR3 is CASSPPGFGRSYEQFF. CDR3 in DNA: TGTGCCAGCAGCCCCCCTGGGTTCGGGAGGAGTTATGAGCAGTTCTTC.

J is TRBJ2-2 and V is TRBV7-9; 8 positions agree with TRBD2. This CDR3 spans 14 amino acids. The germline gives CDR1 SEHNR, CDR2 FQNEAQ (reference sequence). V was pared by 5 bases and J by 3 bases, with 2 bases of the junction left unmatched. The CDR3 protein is CASSRGGYTGELFF. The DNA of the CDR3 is TGTGCCAGCAGCCGCGGGGGGTACACCGGGGAGCTGTTTTTT.

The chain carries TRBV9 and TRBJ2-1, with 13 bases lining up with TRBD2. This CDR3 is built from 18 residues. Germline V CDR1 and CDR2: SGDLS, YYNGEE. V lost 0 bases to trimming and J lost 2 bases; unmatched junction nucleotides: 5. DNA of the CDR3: TGTGCCAGCAGCGTAGACCCCGGACTAGCGGGGGCCTACAATGAGCAGTTCTTC. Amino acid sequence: CASSVDPGLAGAYNEQFF.

The CDR3 bases are TGTGCCAGCAGCTCGGGAATGGACTATGGCTACACCTTC. Protein sequence: CASSSGMDYGYTF. The rearrangement links TRBV7-9 to TRBJ1-2, with D unclear. This CDR3 comprises 13 residues. V gave up 4 bases and J gave up 3 bases, with 9 bases separating them. Germline lookup yields CDR1 SEHNR and CDR2 FQNEAQ (reference sequence).

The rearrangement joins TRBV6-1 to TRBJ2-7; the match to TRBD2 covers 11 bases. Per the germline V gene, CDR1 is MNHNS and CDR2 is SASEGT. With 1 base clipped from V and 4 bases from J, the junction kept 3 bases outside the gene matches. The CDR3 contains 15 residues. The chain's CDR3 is CASSEGLAGGYEQYF. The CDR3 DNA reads TGTGCCAGCAGTGAAGGCCTAGCGGGAGGTTACGAGCAGTACTTC.

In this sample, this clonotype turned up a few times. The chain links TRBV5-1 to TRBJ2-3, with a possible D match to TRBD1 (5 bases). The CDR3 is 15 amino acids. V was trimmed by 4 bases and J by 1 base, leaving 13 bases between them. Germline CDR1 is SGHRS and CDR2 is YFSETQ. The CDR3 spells CASSPGVGRTDTQYF. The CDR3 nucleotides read TGCGCCAGCAGCCCCGGAGTGGGGCGCACAGATACGCAGTATTTT.

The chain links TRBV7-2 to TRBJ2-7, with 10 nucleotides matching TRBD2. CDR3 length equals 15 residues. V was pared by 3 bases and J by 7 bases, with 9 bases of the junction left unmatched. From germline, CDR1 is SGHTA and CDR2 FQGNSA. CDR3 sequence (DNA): TGTGCCAGCAGCTTTTCCAGCGGGGGGGCCGGTGAGCAGTACTTC. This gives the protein CASSFSSGGAGEQYF.

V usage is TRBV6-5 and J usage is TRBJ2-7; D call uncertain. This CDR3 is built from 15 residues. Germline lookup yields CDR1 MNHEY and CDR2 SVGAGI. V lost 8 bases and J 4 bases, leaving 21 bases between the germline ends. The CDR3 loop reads CASGPSTVRTYEQYF. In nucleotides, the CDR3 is TGTGCCAGCGGCCCATCGACCGTTAGAACTTACGAGCAGTACTTC.